The source of this T cell receptor beta chain is a study of memory CD4+ T cells and cytomegalovirus serostatus. Assay: immunoSEQ multiplex PCR; the TCRdb copy retains only in-frame clones and omits some. The sample has 75,000 to 90,000 clones; 80% are singletons. V was clipped by 2 bases and J by 2 bases, with 3 bases between them. The CDR3 has 12 residues. CDR1 is MNHNS, CDR2 SASEGT, per germline. Single viable CD3+CD4+CD8-CD45RO+ cells were sorted as the memory CD4+ T cells. The receptor's source is an adult in good health and CMV-seronegative. The sample consisted of memory CD4+ T cells from blood. J is TRBJ1-2 and V is TRBV6-1; D unclear. The CDR3 nucleotides are TGTGCCAGCAGTGAAAACAACTATGGCTACACCTTC. As protein: CASSENNYGYTF.